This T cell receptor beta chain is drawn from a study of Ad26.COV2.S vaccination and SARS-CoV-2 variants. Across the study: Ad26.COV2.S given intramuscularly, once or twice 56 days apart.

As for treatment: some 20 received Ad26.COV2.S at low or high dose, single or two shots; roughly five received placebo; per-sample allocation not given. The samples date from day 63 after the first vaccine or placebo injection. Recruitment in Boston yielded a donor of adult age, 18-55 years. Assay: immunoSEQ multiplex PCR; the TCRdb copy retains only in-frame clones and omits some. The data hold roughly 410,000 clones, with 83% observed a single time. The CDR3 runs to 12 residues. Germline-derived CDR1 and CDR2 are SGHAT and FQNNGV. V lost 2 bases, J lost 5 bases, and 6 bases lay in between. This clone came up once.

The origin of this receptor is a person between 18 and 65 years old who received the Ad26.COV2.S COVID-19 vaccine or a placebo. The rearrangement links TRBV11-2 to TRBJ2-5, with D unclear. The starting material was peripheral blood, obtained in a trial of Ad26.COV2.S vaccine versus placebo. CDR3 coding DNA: TGTGCCAGCAGCTTAATTATTGAGACCCAGTACTTC. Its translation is CASSLIIETQYF.